The clone carrying this T cell receptor (beta chain) was recorded a few times. The antigen is unknown. This sample is drawn from a study of T cells in Graves' hyperthyroidism and ophthalmopathy. Findings and limits, study-wide: A model using 13 V-J features told ophthalmopathy apart from stable hyperthyroidism.

TCR beta CDR3 region amplification was performed from RNA transcripts. The HTBI primer set drove a first-round RT-PCR of the TCR CDR3. MiXCR was run by TCRdb on the multiplex PCR reads, yielding one entry per CDR3 protein. This table has some 500,000 distinct CDR3 sequences, 13% to 15% appearing once. CDR1 and CDR2 (germline): SGHTS, YDEGEE. This CDR3 has 13 residues. V gave up 2 bases and J gave up 4 bases, with 8 bases separating them. The source of the PBMCs was about 10 ml of fresh peripheral blood. The V and J genes are TRBV5-8 and TRBJ2-3; D remains unclear. Sequencing was performed on blood. The TCR sequence derives from a woman in her late teens or twenties with Graves' hyperthyroidism. CDR3: CASSFLGSDTQYF. Here the CDR3 DNA reads TGTGCCAGCAGCTTCCTTGGATCAGATACGCAGTATTTT.